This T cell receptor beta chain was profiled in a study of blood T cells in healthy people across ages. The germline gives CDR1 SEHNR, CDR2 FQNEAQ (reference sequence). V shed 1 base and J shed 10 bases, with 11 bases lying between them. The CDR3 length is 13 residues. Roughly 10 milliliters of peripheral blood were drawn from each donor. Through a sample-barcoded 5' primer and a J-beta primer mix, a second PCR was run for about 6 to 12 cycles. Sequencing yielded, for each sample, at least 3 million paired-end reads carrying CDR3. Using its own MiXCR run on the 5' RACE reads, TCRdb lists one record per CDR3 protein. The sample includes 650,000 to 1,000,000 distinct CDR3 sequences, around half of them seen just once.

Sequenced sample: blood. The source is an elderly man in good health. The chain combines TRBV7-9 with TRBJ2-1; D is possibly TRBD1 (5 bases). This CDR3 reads CASSLGRGEEQFF. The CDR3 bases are TGTGCCAGCAGCTTAGGTAGGGGCGAGGAGCAGTTCTTC.